The TCR beta chain described here comes from a study of T cells in Graves' hyperthyroidism and ophthalmopathy. Trimming took off 1 base at V and 7 bases at J, with 12 bases between the two ends. CDR1 SGHRS and CDR2 YFSETQ come from the germline V gene. This CDR3 has 15 amino acids. Amplification of TCR beta CDR3 regions used RNA as the template. In the first-round RT-PCR of the TCR CDR3, the HTBI primer set was used. TCRdb reanalysed the multiplex PCR reads using MiXCR and keeps one entry per CDR3 protein. This sample has roughly 180,000 distinct CDR3 sequences; about 17% occur once, and the top ten carry around 29%. In this sample, this clonotype turned up many times. The authors deemed Graves' hyperthyroidism stable absent ophthalmopathy progression within 18 months. Patients were excluded because of uncontrolled infection, other autoimmune disease, pregnancy or lactation.

Specimen: blood. The receptor was derived from a woman aged 50 to 60 with Graves' hyperthyroidism. V is TRBV5-1 and J is TRBJ1-6; no reliable D call. In DNA form, the CDR3 reads TGCGCCAGCAGCTTGTCGGGGATAAAAAATTCACCCCTCCACTTT. Translation: CASSLSGIKNSPLHF.